This T cell receptor (beta chain) was recovered during a study of CD8 T cells in Susac syndrome. CDR3 length: 16 residues. This clonotype was counted a single time. The RNA input was roughly 0.45 to 1 ug, and it was reverse transcribed with random hexamers. TCRdb re-derived calls from the immunoSEQ multiplex PCR reads in MiXCR, one entry per CDR3 protein. The table has 150,000 to 200,000 distinct CDR3 sequences, around 94% seen once. This sequence originates from a human donor in good health. The sequenced sample was CD4+ T cells from PBMCs. The chain employs TRBV21-1 and TRBJ2-5; the DNA was not compared with TRBD1, the D call given in the table. TRBV21-1 is termed a pseudogene. This chain's CDR3 is CASSKAPGQGQETQYF. In nucleotides, the CDR3 is TGTGCCAGCAGCAAAGCCCCGGGACAGGGCCAAGAGACCCAGTACTTC.